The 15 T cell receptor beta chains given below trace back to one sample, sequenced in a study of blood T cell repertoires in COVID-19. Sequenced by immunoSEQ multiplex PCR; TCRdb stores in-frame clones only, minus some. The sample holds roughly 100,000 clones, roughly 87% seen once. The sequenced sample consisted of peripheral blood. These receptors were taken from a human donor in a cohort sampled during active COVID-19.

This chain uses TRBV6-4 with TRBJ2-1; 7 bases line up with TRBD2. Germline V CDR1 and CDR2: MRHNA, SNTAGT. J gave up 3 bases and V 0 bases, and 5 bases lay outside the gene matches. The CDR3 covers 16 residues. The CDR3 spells CASSDSGAGDYNEQFF. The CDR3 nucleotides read TGTGCCAGCAGTGACTCCGGGGCGGGAGACTACAATGAGCAGTTCTTC.

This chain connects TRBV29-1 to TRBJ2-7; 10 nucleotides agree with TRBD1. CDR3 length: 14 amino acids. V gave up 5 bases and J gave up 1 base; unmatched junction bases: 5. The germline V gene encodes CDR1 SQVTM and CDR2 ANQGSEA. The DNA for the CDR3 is TGCAGCGTTCTACGGGACAGGGGATCCTACGAGCAGTACTTC. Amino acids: CSVLRDRGSYEQYF.

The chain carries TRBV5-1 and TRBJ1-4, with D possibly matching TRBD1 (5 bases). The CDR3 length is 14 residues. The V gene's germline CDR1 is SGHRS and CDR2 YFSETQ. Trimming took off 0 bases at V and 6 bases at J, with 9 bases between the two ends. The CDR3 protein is CASSLGREDEKLFF. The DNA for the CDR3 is TGCGCCAGCAGCTTGGGCAGGGAAGATGAAAAACTGTTTTTT.

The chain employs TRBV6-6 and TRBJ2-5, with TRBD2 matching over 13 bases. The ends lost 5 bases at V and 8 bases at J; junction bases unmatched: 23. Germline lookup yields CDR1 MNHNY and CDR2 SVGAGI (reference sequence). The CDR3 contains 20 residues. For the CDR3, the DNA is TGTGCCAGCAGTCCCTATGGGACTAGCGGGACCCCCGATTCCAAGAGAACCCAGTACTTC. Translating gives CASSPYGTSGTPDSKRTQYF.

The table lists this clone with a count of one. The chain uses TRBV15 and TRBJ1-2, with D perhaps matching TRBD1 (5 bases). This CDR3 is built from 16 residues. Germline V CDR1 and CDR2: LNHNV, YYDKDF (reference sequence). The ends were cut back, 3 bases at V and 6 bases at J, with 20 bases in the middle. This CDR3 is CATSSPRGGEYHGYTF. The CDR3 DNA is TGTGCCACCAGCAGTCCCCGGGGGGGGGAGTATCATGGCTACACCTTC.

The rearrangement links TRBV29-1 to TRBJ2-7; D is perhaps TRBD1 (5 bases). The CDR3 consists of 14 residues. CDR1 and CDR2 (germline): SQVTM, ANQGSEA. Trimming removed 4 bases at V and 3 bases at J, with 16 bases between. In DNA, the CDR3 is TGCAGCGTTGCCGGACCCGGCAGGGACTACGAGCAGTACTTC. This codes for CSVAGPGRDYEQYF.

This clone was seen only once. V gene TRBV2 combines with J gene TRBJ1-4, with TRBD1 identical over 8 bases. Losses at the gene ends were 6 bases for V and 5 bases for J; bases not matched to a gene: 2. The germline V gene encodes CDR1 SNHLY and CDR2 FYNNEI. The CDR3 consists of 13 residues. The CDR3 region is CASRGQANEKLFF. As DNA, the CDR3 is TGTGCCAGCAGGGGACAGGCGAATGAAAAACTGTTTTTT.

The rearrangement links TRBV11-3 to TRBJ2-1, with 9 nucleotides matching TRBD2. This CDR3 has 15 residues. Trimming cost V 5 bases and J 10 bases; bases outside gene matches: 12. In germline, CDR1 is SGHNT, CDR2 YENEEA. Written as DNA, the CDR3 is TGTGCCAGCAGCCCAAGGACTAGCGCCCACAGGGAGCAGTTCTTC. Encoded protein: CASSPRTSAHREQFF.

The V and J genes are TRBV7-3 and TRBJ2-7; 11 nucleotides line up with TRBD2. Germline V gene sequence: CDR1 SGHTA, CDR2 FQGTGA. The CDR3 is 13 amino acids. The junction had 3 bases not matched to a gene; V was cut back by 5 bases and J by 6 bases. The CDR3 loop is CASSIGTSGEQYF. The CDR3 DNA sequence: TGTGCCAGCAGCATAGGGACTAGCGGCGAGCAGTACTTC.

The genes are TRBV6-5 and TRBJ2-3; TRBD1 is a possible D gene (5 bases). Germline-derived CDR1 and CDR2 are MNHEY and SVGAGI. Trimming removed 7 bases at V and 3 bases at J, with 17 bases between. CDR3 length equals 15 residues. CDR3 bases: TGTGCCAGCACCGATGACAGTAAAGGGACAGATACGCAGTATTTT. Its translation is CASTDDSKGTDTQYF.

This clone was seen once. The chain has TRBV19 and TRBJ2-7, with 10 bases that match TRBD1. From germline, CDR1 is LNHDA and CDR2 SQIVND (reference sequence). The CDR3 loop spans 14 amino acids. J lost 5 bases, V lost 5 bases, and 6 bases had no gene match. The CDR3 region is CASSEGTGAHEQYF. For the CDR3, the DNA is TGTGCCAGTAGTGAAGGGACAGGGGCCCACGAGCAGTACTTC.

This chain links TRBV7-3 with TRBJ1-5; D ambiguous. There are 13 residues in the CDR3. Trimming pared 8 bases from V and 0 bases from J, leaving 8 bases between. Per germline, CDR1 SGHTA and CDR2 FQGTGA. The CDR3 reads CASALDSNQPQHF. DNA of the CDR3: TGTGCCAGCGCATTAGATAGCAATCAGCCCCAGCATTTT. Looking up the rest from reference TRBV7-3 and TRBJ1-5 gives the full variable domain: GAGVSQTPSNKVTEKGKYVELRCDPISGHTALYWYRQSLGQGPEFLIYFQGTGAADDSGLPNDRFFAVRPEGSVSTLKIQRTERGDSAVYLCASALDSNQPQHFGDGTRLSIL.

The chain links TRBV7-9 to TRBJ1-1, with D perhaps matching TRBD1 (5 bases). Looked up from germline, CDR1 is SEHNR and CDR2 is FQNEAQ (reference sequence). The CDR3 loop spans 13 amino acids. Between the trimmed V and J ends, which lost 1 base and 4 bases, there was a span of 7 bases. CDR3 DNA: TGTGCCAGCAGCTTAGAGGGGCGCACTGAAGCTTTCTTT. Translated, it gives CASSLEGRTEAFF.

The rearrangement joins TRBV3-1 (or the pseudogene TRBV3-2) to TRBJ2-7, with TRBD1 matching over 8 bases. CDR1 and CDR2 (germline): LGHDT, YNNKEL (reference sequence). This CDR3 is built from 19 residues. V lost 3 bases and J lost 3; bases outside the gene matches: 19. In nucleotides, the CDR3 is TGTGCCAGCAGCCAGTGGGACAGGCGAGGACCACATCCGAGCTACGAGCAGTACTTC. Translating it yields CASSQWDRRGPHPSYEQYF.

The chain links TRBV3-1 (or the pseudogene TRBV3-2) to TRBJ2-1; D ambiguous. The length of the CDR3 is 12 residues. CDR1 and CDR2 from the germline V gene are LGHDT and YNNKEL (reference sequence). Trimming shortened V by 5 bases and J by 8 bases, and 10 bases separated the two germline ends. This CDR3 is CASSGSGHEQFF. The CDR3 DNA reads TGTGCCAGCAGCGGTTCGGGTCATGAGCAGTTCTTC.